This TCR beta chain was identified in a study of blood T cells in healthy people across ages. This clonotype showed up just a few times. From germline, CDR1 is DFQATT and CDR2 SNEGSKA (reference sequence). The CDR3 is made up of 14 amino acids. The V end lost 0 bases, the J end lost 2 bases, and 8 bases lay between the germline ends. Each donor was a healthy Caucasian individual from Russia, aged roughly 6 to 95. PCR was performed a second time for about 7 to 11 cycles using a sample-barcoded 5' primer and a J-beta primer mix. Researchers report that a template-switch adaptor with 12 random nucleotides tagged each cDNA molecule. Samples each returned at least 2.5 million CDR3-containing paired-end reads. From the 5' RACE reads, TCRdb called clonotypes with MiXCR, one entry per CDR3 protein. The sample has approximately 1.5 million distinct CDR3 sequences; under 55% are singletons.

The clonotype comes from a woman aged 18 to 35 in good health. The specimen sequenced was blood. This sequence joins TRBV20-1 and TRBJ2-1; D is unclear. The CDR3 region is CSAREWRPYNEQFF. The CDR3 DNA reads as TGCAGTGCTAGAGAATGGAGACCCTACAATGAGCAGTTCTTC.